The sequence of this T cell receptor beta chain was determined in a study of Ad26.COV2.S vaccination and SARS-CoV-2 variants. Treatment specified: some 20 received Ad26.COV2.S at low or high dose, single or two shots; roughly 5 received placebo; per-sample allocation not given. Samples were taken on day 63 after the first vaccine or placebo injection. CDR1 MNHEY and CDR2 SVGAGI come from the germline V gene. This CDR3 contains 15 residues. The trim removed 6 bases at V and 5 bases at J, leaving 10 bases unmatched. The assay was immunoSEQ multiplex PCR, and TCRdb's table has in-frame clones only and misses some. The table lists 440,000 or so clones, 89% of them singletons, with more than 1.5% in the top ten.

This sequence originates from a person aged 18 to 65 who received the Ad26.COV2.S COVID-19 vaccine or a placebo. The chain is built from TRBV6-5 and TRBJ1-1, with 9 bases that match TRBD1. The material was peripheral blood, obtained in a trial of Ad26.COV2.S vaccine versus placebo. CDR3 nucleotide sequence: TGTGCCAGCAGCCCAATGGACAGGGGAAGGACTGAAGCTTTCTTT. This gives the protein CASSPMDRGRTEAFF.